The 16 T cell receptor beta chains reported below all come from one sample, sequenced in a study of beta chain features in type 1 diabetes. Reverse transcribing all isolated RNA meant expressed TCRB transcripts were sequenced. Sequencing used immunoSEQ multiplex PCR; TCRdb keeps in-frame clones, though not all of them. The sample has approximately 340,000 clones; approximately 16% are singletons. The sequenced sample was naive CD4+ T cells from blood. All receptors come from a woman aged 18-29 years in good health.

This clone appeared a few times. The chain couples TRBV6-5 to TRBJ2-6; TRBD1 is a possible D gene (6 bases). Looked up from germline, CDR1 is MNHEY and CDR2 is SVGAGI. V lost 4 bases, J lost 0 bases, and 10 bases lay in between. The CDR3 runs 16 residues. The CDR3 loop reads CASSFLQGSGANVLTF. As DNA, the CDR3 is TGTGCCAGCAGTTTCCTACAGGGCTCTGGGGCCAACGTCCTGACTTTC.

This chain connects TRBV7-8 to TRBJ1-3; D unresolved. CDR3 length equals 13 residues. Trimming removed 4 bases from V and 2 bases from J, with 6 bases in between. Germline values: CDR1 SGHVS, CDR2 FQNEAQ. DNA for the CDR3: TGTGCCAGCAGCTCCATTGCTGGAAACACCATATATTTT. Translating gives CASSSIAGNTIYF.

This clone was detected only a few times. The DNA of the CDR3 is TGCGCCAGCAGCCAAGGTCCTAGCGGGAAGTACAATGAGCAGTTCTTC. Protein: CASSQGPSGKYNEQFF. The chain combines TRBV4-1 with TRBJ2-1; TRBD2 aligns across 9 bases. The length of the CDR3 is 16 residues. Germline V gene sequence: CDR1 MGHRA, CDR2 YSYEKL. V trimming: 1 base; J trimming: 4 bases; junction bases outside the gene matches: 5.

The chain employs TRBV18 and TRBJ2-3; D uncertain. The V gene's germline CDR1 is KGHSH and CDR2 LQKENI. V lost 3 bases and J lost 2, with 12 bases in between. CDR3 size: 15 residues. CDR3 in amino acids: CASSPNRGPTDTQYF. The CDR3 DNA follows: TGTGCCAGCTCACCTAACCGAGGTCCCACAGATACGCAGTATTTT.

This clone has only a few counts. The rearrangement joins TRBV5-1 to TRBJ2-1; D is uncertain. The CDR3 is 14 amino acids. Trimming left V 0 bases short and J 6 bases short, with 10 bases between. Germline CDR1 and CDR2: SGHRS and YFSETQ. This chain's CDR3 is CASSLAWASNEQFF. The DNA of the CDR3 is TGCGCCAGCAGCTTGGCCTGGGCGAGCAATGAGCAGTTCTTC.

This clone was detected a few times. This chain uses TRBV7-8 with TRBJ2-5, with D unresolved. The CDR3 is made up of 12 amino acids. Germline-derived CDR1 and CDR2 are SGHVS and FQNEAQ. V lost 5 bases, J lost 0 bases, and 4 bases lay in between. The CDR3 sequence is CASSPNQETQYF. DNA for the CDR3: TGTGCCAGCAGCCCCAACCAAGAGACCCAGTACTTC.

The rearrangement links TRBV7-9 to TRBJ1-1, with 8 bases lining up with TRBD1. CDR3 length: 12 residues. The germline V gene has CDR1 SEHNR and CDR2 FQNEAQ (reference sequence). V trimming: 11 bases; J trimming: 0 bases; junction bases outside the gene matches: 2. The DNA for the CDR3 is TGTGCCGGGACAGGTGTGAACACTGAAGCTTTCTTT. It specifies CAGTGVNTEAFF.

This clone has only a few counts. Different DNA sequences within this sample yield the same CDR3. The gene calls are TRBV9 and TRBJ2-1; 8 bases align to TRBD2. The V gene end was trimmed by 0 bases and the J gene end by 3 bases; junction bases not matched to a gene: 2. Germline CDR1 reads SGDLS; CDR2 reads YYNGEE. CDR3 size: 15 residues. The CDR3 DNA follows: TGTGCCAGCAGCGTAGTAAGCGGGAGCTACAATGAGCAGTTCTTC. Translated, it gives CASSVVSGSYNEQFF.

The chain employs TRBV29-1 and TRBJ2-1; 11 positions match TRBD2. CDR1 is SQVTM and CDR2 is ANQGSEA in the germline V gene. This CDR3 is built from 15 residues. V shed 6 bases and J 4 bases; nucleotides not matched to a gene: 8. The CDR3 reads CSVHQGLAAYNEQFF. The CDR3 nucleotides read TGCAGCGTCCACCAGGGACTAGCGGCTTACAATGAGCAGTTCTTC.

This clone was found a few times. The V call is TRBV28, the J call TRBJ1-2; a weak D match, TRBD1 (6 bases). The CDR3 has 15 residues. Germline CDR1 MDHEN, CDR2 SYDVKM. Trimming removed 5 bases from V and 0 bases from J, with 13 bases in between. DNA for the CDR3: TGTGCCAGCAGTCCTGTCGACAGGACTAACTATGGCTACACCTTC. Protein: CASSPVDRTNYGYTF.

This clone was seen a handful of times. The chain has TRBV30 and TRBJ2-7; TRBD1 aligns across 9 bases. This CDR3 is 12 amino acids long. J gave up 2 bases and V 8 bases, and 4 bases lay outside the gene matches. Per germline, CDR1 GTSNPN and CDR2 SVGIG (reference sequence). The CDR3 sequence: CAGDRVTYEQYF. The CDR3, as DNA: TGTGCCGGGGACAGGGTTACCTACGAGCAGTACTTC.

The chain uses TRBV19 and TRBJ2-7; tentatively, D is TRBD2 (6 bases). Germline values: CDR1 LNHDA, CDR2 SQIVND (reference sequence). V lost 7 bases to trimming and J lost 2 bases, with 12 bases between them. The CDR3 spans 13 residues. The CDR3 DNA is TGTGCCAGTATGGGACTCTCGGCCTACGAGCAGTACTTC. This sequence encodes CASMGLSAYEQYF.

In this sample, this clone turned up a few times. This chain's CDR3 is CASSLGTGTYGYTF. CDR3 bases: TGTGCCAGCAGCTTGGGGACAGGCACCTATGGCTACACCTTC. This sequence joins TRBV5-6 and TRBJ1-2; 7 bases are shared with TRBD1. Trimming cost V 0 bases and J 4 bases; bases outside gene matches: 3. The CDR3 length is 14 residues. Germline loops: CDR1 SGHDT, CDR2 YYEEEE.

The CDR3 loop is CASSLVAASTLNEQFF. In DNA form, the CDR3 reads TGCGCCAGCAGCTTGGTGGCAGCTAGCACACTCAATGAGCAGTTCTTC. V gene TRBV5-1 combines with J gene TRBJ2-1; tentative D call: TRBD2 (5 bases). Trimming left V 0 bases short and J 6 bases short, with 16 bases between. The germline CDR1 and CDR2 sequences are SGHRS and YFSETQ. The CDR3 has 16 amino acids.

The genes are TRBV7-2 and TRBJ2-5; TRBD2 is a possible D gene (5 bases). CDR1 and CDR2 from the germline V gene are SGHTA and FQGNSA. The CDR3 spans 14 residues. V lost 5 bases, J lost 10 bases, and 20 bases lay in between. CDR3 nucleotide sequence: TGTGCCAGCAGCCCCACCGGGCCGGTGAGGGACCAGTACTTC. Translation gives CASSPTGPVRDQYF. Combining the CDR3 with reference TRBV7-2 and TRBJ2-5 gives the whole variable domain GAGVSQSPSNKVTEKGKDVELRCDPISGHTALYWYRQSLGQGLEFLIYFQGNSAPDKSGLPSDRFSAERTGGSVSTLTIQRTQQEDSAVYLCASSPTGPVRDQYFGPGTRLLVL.

Only a few counts were recorded for this clone. The V and J genes are TRBV6-5 and TRBJ1-4; D is possibly TRBD1 (6 bases). CDR3 length equals 16 residues. The germline V gene encodes CDR1 MNHEY and CDR2 SVGAGI. V was trimmed by 0 bases and J by 8 bases, leaving 16 bases between them. Here the CDR3 DNA reads TGTGCCAGCAGTTACTCCTTACAGGGCGGCGGAGAAAAACTGTTTTTT. Its protein product is CASSYSLQGGGEKLFF.